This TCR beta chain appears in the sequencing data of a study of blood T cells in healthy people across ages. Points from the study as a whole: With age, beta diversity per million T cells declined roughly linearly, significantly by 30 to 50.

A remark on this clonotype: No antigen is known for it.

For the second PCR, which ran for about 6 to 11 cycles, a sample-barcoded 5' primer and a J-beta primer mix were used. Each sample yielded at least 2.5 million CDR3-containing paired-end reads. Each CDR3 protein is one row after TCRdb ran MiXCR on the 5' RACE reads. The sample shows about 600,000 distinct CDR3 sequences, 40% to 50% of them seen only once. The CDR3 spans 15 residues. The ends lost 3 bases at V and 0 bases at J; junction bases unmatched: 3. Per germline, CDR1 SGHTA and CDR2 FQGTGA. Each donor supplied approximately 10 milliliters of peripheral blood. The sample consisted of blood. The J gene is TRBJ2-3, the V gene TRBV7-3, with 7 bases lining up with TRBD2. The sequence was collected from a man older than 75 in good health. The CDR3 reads CASSLSGESTDTQYF. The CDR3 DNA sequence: TGTGCCAGCAGCTTGAGCGGGGAGAGCACAGATACGCAGTATTTT.